This entry concerns a single TCR beta chain. Its matching antigen is unknown. One end of the junction fails to match germline, which may point to a read error. This entry comes from a study of CD8+ T cells in alopecia areata. Regarding the study as a whole: Tofacitinib significantly lowered scalp clonality and expanded CD8+ clones among the top 100.

Treatment noted: oral pan-JAK inhibitor, 5-10 mg twice daily. Patients with alopecia areata provided lesional scalp punch biopsies as well as peripheral blood. cDNA reverse transcribed from extracted RNA served as the sequencing template. Profiling relied on immunoSEQ multiplex PCR, and the TCRdb table lists in-frame clones only, not all of them. Of about 160,000 clones listed, approximately 60% are singletons. The CDR3 spans 11 residues. CDR1 is SGHRS, CDR2 YFSETQ, per germline. The chain has TRBV5-1 and TRBJ2-7; D gene unclear. The TCR sequence derives from a human donor with alopecia areata. The sample consisted of CD4+ T cells sorted from blood, taken at week 24, from a patient treated with tofacitinib. In nucleotides, the CDR3 is TGTGCCAGCAGCGTAAACTACGAGCAGTACTTC. This encodes CASSVNYEQYF.